Below, 14 T cell receptor beta chains from the same sample are listed, as sequenced in a study of T cells after yellow fever vaccination. Using its own MiXCR run on the 5' RACE reads, TCRdb lists one record per CDR3 protein. Here the sample spans some 27,000 distinct CDR3 sequences, approximately 6% being singletons. Material: PBMCs, either bulk or a sorted T-cell subset (CD4+, CD8+, memory, or dextramer-sorted; not recorded which), obtained on the day of the yellow fever booster vaccination. The receptors were gathered from a man aged 25-40 years who received the YFV17D yellow fever vaccine.

This clonotype was seen repeatedly, ten times or more. The chain recombines TRBV7-2 with TRBJ2-1; D gene uncertain. This CDR3 contains 13 residues. The V end lost 1 base, the J end lost 6 bases, and 7 bases lay between the germline ends. Germline V gene lookup returns CDR1 SGHTA and CDR2 FQGNSA. The CDR3 DNA is TGTGCCAGCAGCTTAGGACTTTCCAATGAGCAGTTCTTC. The encoded protein is CASSLGLSNEQFF.

Concerning this clonotype: A read error is possible here, since a much larger clone lies one base away. This chain connects TRBV24-1 to TRBJ2-1; 7 bases agree with TRBD1. The V segment lost 8 bases and the J segment 0 bases; nucleotides outside the gene matches: 12. CDR1 KGHDR and CDR2 SFDVKD come from the germline V gene. The CDR3 sequence is 17 residues long. CDR3 nucleotide sequence: TGTGCCACCAATGGATTTGAGGGGGCCGGCTCCTACAATGAGCAGTTCTTC. Protein sequence: CATNGFEGAGSYNEQFF.

A remark on this clonotype: It may be a read error: a sequence one base away is much more abundant. Because it lacks the conserved phenylalanine or tryptophan at the end, this CDR3 is likely a read error. The CDR3 bases are TGCAGTGCTAATAAGGACACCCCCACAGATACGCAGTATTTA. Its protein product is CSANKDTPTDTQYL. V usage is TRBV20-1 and J usage is TRBJ2-3; D may be TRBD1 (5 bases). Germline V gene data show CDR1 as DFQATT and CDR2 as SNEGSKA (reference sequence). The length of the CDR3 is 14 residues. V gave up 4 bases and J gave up 2 bases, with 13 bases separating them.

In this sample, this clonotype turned up many times. The chain has TRBV10-2 and TRBJ1-4; D uncertain. CDR3 length: 14 residues. CDR1 WSHSY and CDR2 SAAADI come from the germline V gene. V lost 2 bases, J lost 8 bases, and 12 bases lay in between. CDR3 DNA: TGCGCCAGCAGTGAGAACCCCACGGTAGAAAAACTGTTTTTT. Protein: CASSENPTVEKLFF.

The sample holds many counts of this clonotype. The chain links TRBV28 to TRBJ2-1; D possibly corresponds to TRBD1 (5 bases). The V end was cut by 8 bases, the J end by 10 bases, with 12 bases between. CDR3 length equals 11 residues. CDR1 is MDHEN, CDR2 SYDVKM, per germline. This CDR3 is CASLKGPEQFF. CDR3 sequence (DNA): TGTGCCAGCTTAAAGGGGCCCGAGCAGTTCTTC.

The sample holds many counts of this clonotype. The J gene is TRBJ2-7, the V gene TRBV28; TRBD1 matches 8 bases. The V gene's germline CDR1 is MDHEN and CDR2 SYDVKM. Germline trimming cut 4 bases from V and 6 bases from J; bases unmatched to any gene: 5. The CDR3 is made up of 13 amino acids. The CDR3 loop is CASSSPDRAEQYF. For the CDR3, the DNA is TGTGCCAGCAGTTCTCCGGACAGGGCCGAGCAGTACTTC. Full variable domain (remainder filled in from reference TRBV28 and TRBJ2-7): DVKVTQSSRYLVKRTGEKVFLECVQDMDHENMFWYRQDPGLGLRLIYFSYDVKMKEKGDIPEGYSVSREKKERFSLILESASTNQTSMYLCASSSPDRAEQYFGPGTRLTVT.

This clonotype was recorded many times. The chain links TRBV20-1 to TRBJ1-4, with 9 bases matching TRBD1. Germline-derived CDR1 and CDR2 are DFQATT and SNEGSKA (reference sequence). J lost 8 bases, V lost 5 bases, and 6 bases had no gene match. The CDR3 loop spans 13 amino acids. CDR3 residues: CSAGGQGNEKLFF. The CDR3 bases are TGCAGTGCTGGGGGACAGGGAAACGAAAAACTGTTTTTT.

This clonotype was counted a few times. This rearrangement joins TRBV12-3 or TRBV12-4 to TRBJ2-3; 8 bases are shared with TRBD2. The length of the CDR3 is 16 residues. Trimming took 3 bases from V and 2 from J; bases not matched to a gene: 7. DNA for the CDR3: TGTGCCAGCAGTTTCCCCAGAGCGGGGGACACAGATACGCAGTATTTT. It specifies CASSFPRAGDTDTQYF.

This clonotype was found many times. The V call is TRBV5-1, the J call TRBJ2-7, with 10 bases lining up with TRBD1. Germline CDR1 is SGHRS and CDR2 is YFSETQ. The CDR3 is 15 residues long. J gave up 0 bases and V 4 bases, and 4 bases lay outside the gene matches. The CDR3 sequence is CASSGDRGFSYEQYF. The CDR3 DNA sequence: TGCGCCAGCAGCGGGGACAGGGGCTTCTCCTACGAGCAGTACTTC.

This clonotype was counted between two and nine times. The rearrangement joins TRBV3-1 to TRBJ2-6, with D hard to call. This CDR3 is built from 17 residues. Trimming stripped 11 bases from V and 0 bases from J, with 20 bases between. The germline CDR1 and CDR2 sequences are LGHDT and YNNKEL (reference sequence). CDR3: CASTTQVGNSGANVLTF. In nucleotides, the CDR3 is TGTGCCTCCACCACCCAGGTCGGAAACTCTGGGGCCAACGTCCTGACTTTC.

This clonotype has a count of ten or more. The chain joins TRBV4-1 to TRBJ2-3; TRBD2 is a possible D gene (7 bases). With 1 base removed from V and 1 base from J, the gap between germline ends came to 9 bases. CDR1 is MGHRA and CDR2 is YSYEKL in the germline V gene. The CDR3 sequence is 15 residues long. The DNA for the CDR3 is TGCGCCAGCAGCCAAGGGGGGGGGCGCACAGATACGCAGTATTTT. It encodes CASSQGGGRTDTQYF.

There are many counts of this clonotype. V usage is TRBV7-2 and J usage is TRBJ2-3; 11 positions match TRBD2. The CDR3 extends over 17 amino acids. V was clipped by 1 base and J by 0 bases; unmatched bases: 3. CDR1 is SGHTA and CDR2 is FQGNSA in the germline V gene. This CDR3 is CASSLVSGRVSTDTQYF. CDR3 bases: TGTGCCAGCAGCTTAGTTAGCGGGAGGGTTAGCACAGATACGCAGTATTTT.

The rearrangement links TRBV18 to TRBJ2-7; 9 nucleotides align to TRBD2. V trimming: 0 bases; J trimming: 2 bases; junction bases outside the gene matches: 2. The CDR3 totals 15 residues. Germline CDR1 KGHSH, CDR2 LQKENI. The CDR3 sequence is CASSPPASGAYEQYF. The CDR3 nucleotides are TGTGCCAGCTCACCACCGGCTAGCGGGGCCTACGAGCAGTACTTC. The whole variable domain, filled in from reference TRBV18 and TRBJ2-7, reads NAGVMQNPRHLVRRRGQEARLRCSPMKGHSHVYWYRQLPEEGLKFMVYLQKENIIDESGMPKERFSAEFPKEGPSILRIQQVVRGDSAAYFCASSPPASGAYEQYFGPGTRLTVT.

This clonotype was counted between two and nine times. The genes are TRBV10-3 and TRBJ2-7, with D perhaps matching TRBD2 (6 bases). V was shortened by 3 bases and J by 2 bases, with 11 bases between the two germline ends. This CDR3 comprises 14 residues. Germline lookup yields CDR1 ENHRY and CDR2 SYGVKD. The CDR3 region has the DNA TGTGCCATCAGTGACGGGACTGGGGCCTACGAGCAGTACTTC. As protein: CAISDGTGAYEQYF.